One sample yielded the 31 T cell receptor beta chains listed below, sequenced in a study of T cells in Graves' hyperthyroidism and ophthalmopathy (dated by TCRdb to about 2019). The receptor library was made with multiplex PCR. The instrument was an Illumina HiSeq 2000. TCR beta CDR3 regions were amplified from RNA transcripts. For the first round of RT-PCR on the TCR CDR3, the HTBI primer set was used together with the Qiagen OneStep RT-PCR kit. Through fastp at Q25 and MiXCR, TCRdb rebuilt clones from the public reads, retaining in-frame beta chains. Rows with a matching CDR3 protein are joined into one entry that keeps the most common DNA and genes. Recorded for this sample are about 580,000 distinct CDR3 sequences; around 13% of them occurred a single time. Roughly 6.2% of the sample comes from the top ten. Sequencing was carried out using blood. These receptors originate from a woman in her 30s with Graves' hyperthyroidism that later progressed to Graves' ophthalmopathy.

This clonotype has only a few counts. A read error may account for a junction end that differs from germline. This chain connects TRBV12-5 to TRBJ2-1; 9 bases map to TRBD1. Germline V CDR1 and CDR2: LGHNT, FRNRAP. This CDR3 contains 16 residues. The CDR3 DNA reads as TGTGCTAGTGGTTACAGGGGGCTGCGGGAGCCGAATGGGCAGTTCTTC. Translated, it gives CASGYRGLREPNGQFF.

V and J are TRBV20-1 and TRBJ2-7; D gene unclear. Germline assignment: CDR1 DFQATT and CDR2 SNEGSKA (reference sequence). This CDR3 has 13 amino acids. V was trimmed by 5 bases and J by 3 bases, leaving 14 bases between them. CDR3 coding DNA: TGCAGTGCTTTTAGGGAAAATAGCTACGAGCAGTACTTC. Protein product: CSAFRENSYEQYF.

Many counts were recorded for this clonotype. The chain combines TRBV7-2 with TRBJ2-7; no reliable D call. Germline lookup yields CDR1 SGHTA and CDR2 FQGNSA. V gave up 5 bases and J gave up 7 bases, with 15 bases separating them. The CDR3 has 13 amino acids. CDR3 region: CASSQDSFGEQYF. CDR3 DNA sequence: TGTGCCAGCAGCCAAGACTCGTTCGGGGAGCAGTACTTC.

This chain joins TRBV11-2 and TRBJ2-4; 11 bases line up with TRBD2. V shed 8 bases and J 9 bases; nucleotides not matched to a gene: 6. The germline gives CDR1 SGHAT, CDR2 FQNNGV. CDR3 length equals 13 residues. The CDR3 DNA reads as TGTGCCAGCTCGACTAGCGGGGTTAGCATTCAGTACTTC. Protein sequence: CASSTSGVSIQYF.

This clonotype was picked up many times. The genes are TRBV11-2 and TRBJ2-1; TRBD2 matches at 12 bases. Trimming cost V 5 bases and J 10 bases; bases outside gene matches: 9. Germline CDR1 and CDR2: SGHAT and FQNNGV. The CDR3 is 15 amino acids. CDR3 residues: CASSPPGLAGGEQFF. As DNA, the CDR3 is TGTGCCAGCAGCCCGCCGGGACTAGCGGGCGGGGAGCAGTTCTTC. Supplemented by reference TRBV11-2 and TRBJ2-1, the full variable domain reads EAGVAQSPRYKIIEKRQSVAFWCNPISGHATLYWYQQILGQGPKLLIQFQNNGVVDDSQLPKDRFSAERLKGVDSTLKIQPAKLEDSAVYLCASSPPGLAGGEQFFGPGTRLTVL.

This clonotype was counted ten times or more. The CDR3 spells CASSPRDSSSYEQYF. For the CDR3, the DNA is TGTGCCAGCTCACCTCGGGACAGTAGCTCCTACGAGCAGTACTTC. The chain uses TRBV18 and TRBJ2-7; 7 positions agree with TRBD1. Germline V gene data show CDR1 as KGHSH and CDR2 as LQKENI. The length of the CDR3 is 15 residues. With 3 bases clipped from V and 0 bases from J, the junction kept 5 bases outside the gene matches.

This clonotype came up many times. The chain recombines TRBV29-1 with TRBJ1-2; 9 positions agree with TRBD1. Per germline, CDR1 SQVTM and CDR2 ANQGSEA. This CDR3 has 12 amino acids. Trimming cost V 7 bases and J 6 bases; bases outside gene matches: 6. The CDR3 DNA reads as TGCAGCGAAACTCGGACAGGGGATGGCTACACCTTC. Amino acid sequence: CSETRTGDGYTF.

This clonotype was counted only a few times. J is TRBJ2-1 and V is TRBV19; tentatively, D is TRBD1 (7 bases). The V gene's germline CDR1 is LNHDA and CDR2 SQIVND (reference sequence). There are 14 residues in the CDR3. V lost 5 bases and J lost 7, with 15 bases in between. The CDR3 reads CASSHPPGGNEQFF. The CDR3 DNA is TGTGCCAGTAGTCACCCCCCAGGGGGGAATGAGCAGTTCTTC.

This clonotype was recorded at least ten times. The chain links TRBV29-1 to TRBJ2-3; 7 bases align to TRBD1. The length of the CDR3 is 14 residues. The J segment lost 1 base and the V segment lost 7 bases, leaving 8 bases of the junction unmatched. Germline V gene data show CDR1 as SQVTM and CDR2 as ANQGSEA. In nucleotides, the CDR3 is TGCAGCGCTACAGGGGAGTCGGGCACAGATACGCAGTATTTT. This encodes CSATGESGTDTQYF.

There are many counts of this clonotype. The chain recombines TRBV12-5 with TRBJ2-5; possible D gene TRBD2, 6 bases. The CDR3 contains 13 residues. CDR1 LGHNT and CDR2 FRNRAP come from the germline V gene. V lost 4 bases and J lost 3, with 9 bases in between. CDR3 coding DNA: TGTGCTAGTGGTTGGCGCGGGAAAGAGACCCAGTACTTC. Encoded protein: CASGWRGKETQYF. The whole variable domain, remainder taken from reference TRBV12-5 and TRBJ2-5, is DARVTQTPRHKVTEMGQEVTMRCQPILGHNTVFWYRQTMMQGLELLAYFRNRAPLDDSGMPKDRFSAEMPDATLATLKIQPSEPRDSAVYFCASGWRGKETQYFGPGTRLLVL.

The CDR3 reads CSASDRNQPQHF. CDR3 coding DNA: TGCAGTGCTTCCGACAGGAATCAGCCCCAGCATTTT. This chain links TRBV20-1 with TRBJ1-5, with D possibly being TRBD1 (6 bases). This CDR3 is 12 amino acids long. Trimming removed 5 bases at V and 4 bases at J, with 9 bases between. In germline, CDR1 is DFQATT, CDR2 SNEGSKA (reference sequence).

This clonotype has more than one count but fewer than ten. The CDR3 DNA sequence: TGTGCCAGCATTGGGGGGGGTACAGGGTTGGCTGGGGCCAACGTCCTGACTTTC. Translating gives CASIGGGTGLAGANVLTF. This sequence joins TRBV28 and TRBJ2-6; possibly TRBD2 for D (7 bases). CDR1 is MDHEN and CDR2 is SYDVKM in the germline V gene. The V end was cut by 7 bases, the J end by 2 bases, with 21 bases between. There are 18 residues in the CDR3.

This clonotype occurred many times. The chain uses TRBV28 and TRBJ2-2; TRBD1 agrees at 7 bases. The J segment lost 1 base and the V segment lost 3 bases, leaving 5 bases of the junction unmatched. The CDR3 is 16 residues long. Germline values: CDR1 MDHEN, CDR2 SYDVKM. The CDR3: CASSFPRTGNTGELFF. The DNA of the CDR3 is TGTGCCAGCAGTTTCCCCCGGACAGGGAACACCGGGGAGCTGTTTTTT.

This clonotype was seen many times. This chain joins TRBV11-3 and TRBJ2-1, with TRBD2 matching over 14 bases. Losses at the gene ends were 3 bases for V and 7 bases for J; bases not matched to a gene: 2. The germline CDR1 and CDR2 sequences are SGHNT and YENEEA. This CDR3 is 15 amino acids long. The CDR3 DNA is TGTGCCAGCAGCTTCGGACTAGCGGGAGGAAATGAGCAGTTCTTC. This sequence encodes CASSFGLAGGNEQFF.

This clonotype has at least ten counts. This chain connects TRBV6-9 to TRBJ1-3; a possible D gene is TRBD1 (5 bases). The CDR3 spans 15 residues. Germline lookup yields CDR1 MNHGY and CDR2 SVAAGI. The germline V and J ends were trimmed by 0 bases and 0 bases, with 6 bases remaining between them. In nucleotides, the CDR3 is TGTGCCAGCAGTTATTCGACAGTCTCTGGAAACACCATATATTTT. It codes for CASSYSTVSGNTIYF.

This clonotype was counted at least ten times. The CDR3 DNA reads as TGCGCCAGCAGCGACAATCTTCCGGGCCCTAATTCACCCCTCCACTTT. Protein sequence: CASSDNLPGPNSPLHF. The gene calls are TRBV5-1 and TRBJ1-6; no reliable D call. This CDR3 is 16 amino acids long. With 4 bases removed from V and 6 bases from J, the gap between germline ends came to 17 bases. Germline CDR1 SGHRS, CDR2 YFSETQ.

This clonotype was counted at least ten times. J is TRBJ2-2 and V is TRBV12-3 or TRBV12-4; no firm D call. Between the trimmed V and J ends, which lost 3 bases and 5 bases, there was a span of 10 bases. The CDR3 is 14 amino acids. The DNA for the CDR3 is TGTGCCAGCAGTTTGGAACAGAAGACCGGGGAGCTGTTTTTT. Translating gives CASSLEQKTGELFF.

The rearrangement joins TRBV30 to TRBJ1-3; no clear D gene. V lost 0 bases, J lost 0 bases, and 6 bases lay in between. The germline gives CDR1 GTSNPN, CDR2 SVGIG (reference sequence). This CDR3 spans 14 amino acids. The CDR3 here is CAWSVISSGNTIYF. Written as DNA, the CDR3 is TGTGCCTGGAGTGTAATCAGCTCTGGAAACACCATATATTTT.

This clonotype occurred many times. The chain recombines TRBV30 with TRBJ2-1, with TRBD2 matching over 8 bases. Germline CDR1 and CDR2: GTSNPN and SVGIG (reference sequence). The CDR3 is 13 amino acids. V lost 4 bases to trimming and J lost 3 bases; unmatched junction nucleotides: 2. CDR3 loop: CAWKTSVYNEQFF. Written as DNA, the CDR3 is TGTGCCTGGAAGACTAGCGTCTACAATGAGCAGTTCTTC.

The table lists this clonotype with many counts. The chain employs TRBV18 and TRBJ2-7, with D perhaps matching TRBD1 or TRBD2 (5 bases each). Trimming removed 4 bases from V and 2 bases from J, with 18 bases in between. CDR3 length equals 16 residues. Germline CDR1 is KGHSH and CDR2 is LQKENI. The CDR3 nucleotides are TGTGCCAGCTCACTATATGGACAAATCGGGGCCTACGAGCAGTACTTC. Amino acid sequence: CASSLYGQIGAYEQYF. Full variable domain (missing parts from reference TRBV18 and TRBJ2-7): NAGVMQNPRHLVRRRGQEARLRCSPMKGHSHVYWYRQLPEEGLKFMVYLQKENIIDESGMPKERFSAEFPKEGPSILRIQQVVRGDSAAYFCASSLYGQIGAYEQYFGPGTRLTVT.

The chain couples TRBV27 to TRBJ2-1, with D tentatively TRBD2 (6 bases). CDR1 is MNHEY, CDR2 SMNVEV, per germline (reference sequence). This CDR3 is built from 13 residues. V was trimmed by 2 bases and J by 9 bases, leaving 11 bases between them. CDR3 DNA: TGTGCCAGCAGTTTAAGTCTGGGGGGTGAGCAGTTCTTC. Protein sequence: CASSLSLGGEQFF.

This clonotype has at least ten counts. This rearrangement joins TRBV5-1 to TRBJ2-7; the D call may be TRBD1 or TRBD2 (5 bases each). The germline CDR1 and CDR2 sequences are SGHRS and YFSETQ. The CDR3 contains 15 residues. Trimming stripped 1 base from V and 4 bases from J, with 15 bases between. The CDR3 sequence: CASSLLGTNSYEQYF. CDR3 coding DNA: TGCGCCAGCAGCTTGCTAGGGACGAACTCTTACGAGCAGTACTTC.

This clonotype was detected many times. DNA of the CDR3: TGTGCCAGCAGGCCGGCGAGGGACACTGAAGCTTTCTTT. Its translation: CASRPARDTEAFF. This chain connects TRBV11-2 to TRBJ1-1; D is unclear. The CDR3 loop spans 13 amino acids. Germline V lookup: CDR1 SGHAT, CDR2 FQNNGV. V lost 6 bases to trimming and J lost 3 bases, with 11 bases between them.

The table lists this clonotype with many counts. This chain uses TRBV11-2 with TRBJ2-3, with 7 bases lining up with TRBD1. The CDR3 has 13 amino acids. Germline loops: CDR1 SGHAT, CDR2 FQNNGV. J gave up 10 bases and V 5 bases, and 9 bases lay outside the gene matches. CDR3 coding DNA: TGTGCCAGCAGCCCTAACCCCCAGGGGGCGCAGTATTTT. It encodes CASSPNPQGAQYF. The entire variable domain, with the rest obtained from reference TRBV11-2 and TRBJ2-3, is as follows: EAGVAQSPRYKIIEKRQSVAFWCNPISGHATLYWYQQILGQGPKLLIQFQNNGVVDDSQLPKDRFSAERLKGVDSTLKIQPAKLEDSAVYLCASSPNPQGAQYFGPGTRLTVL.

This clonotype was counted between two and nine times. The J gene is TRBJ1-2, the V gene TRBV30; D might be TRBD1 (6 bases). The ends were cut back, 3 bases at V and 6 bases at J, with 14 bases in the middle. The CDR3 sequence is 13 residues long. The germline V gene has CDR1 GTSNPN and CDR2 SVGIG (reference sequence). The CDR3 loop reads CAWRVRGADGYTF. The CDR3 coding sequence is TGTGCCTGGAGGGTACGGGGGGCTGATGGCTACACCTTC.

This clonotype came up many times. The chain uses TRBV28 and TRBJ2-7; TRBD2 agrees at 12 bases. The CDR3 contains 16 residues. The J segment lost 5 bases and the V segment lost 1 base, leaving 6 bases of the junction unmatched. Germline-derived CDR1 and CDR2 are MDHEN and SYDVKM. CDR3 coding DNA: TGTGCCAGCAGTTTATTCCTGCTAGCGGGAGGGAACGAGCAGTACTTC. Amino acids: CASSLFLLAGGNEQYF.

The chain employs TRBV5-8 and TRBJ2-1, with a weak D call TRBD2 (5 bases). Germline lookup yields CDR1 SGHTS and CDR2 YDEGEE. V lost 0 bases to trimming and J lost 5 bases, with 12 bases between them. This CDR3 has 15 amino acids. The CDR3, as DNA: TGTGCCAGCAGCTTGGAAGCGGACTTAAACAATGAGCAGTTCTTC. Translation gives CASSLEADLNNEQFF.

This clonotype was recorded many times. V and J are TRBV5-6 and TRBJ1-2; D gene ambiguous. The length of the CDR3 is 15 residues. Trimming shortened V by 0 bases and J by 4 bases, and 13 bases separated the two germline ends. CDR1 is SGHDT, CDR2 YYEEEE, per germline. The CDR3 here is CASSLDLQVAYGYTF. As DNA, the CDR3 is TGTGCCAGCAGCTTGGACCTCCAGGTTGCCTATGGCTACACCTTC.

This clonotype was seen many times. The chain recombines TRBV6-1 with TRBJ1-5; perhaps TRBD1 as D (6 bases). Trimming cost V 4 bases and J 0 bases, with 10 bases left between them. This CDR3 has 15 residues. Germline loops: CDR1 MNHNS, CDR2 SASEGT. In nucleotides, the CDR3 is TGTGCCAGCAGTGCGGGGGCACATAGCAATCAGCCCCAGCATTTT. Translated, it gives CASSAGAHSNQPQHF.

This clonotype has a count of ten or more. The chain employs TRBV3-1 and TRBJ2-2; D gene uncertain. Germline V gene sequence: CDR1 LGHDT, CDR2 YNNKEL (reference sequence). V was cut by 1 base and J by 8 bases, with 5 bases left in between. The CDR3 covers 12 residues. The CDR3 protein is CASSQGFGELFF. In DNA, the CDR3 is TGTGCCAGCAGCCAAGGGTTTGGGGAGCTGTTTTTT.

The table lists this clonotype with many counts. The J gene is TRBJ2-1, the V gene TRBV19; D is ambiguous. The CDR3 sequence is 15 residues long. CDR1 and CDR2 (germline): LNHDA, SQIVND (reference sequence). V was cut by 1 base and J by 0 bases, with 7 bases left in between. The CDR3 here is CASSIGHNSYNEQFF. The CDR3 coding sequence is TGTGCCAGTAGTATAGGACATAACTCCTACAATGAGCAGTTCTTC.